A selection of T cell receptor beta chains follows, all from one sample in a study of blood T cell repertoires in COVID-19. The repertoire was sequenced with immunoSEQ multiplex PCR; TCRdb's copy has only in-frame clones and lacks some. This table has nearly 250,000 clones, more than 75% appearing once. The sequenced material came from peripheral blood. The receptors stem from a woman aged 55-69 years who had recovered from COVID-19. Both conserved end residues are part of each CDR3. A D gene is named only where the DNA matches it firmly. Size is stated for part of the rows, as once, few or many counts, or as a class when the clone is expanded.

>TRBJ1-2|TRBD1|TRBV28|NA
CASSRSRQGGYGYTF
TGTGCCAGCAGCCGATCCAGACAGGGGGGATATGGCTACACCTTC
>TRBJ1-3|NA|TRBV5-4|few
CASSLGLQDGNTIYF
TGTGCCAGCAGCTTAGGTTTACAGGATGGAAACACCATATATTTT
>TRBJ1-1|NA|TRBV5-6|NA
CASSLVGADTEAFF
TGTGCCAGCAGCTTGGTGGGGGCCGACACTGAAGCTTTCTTT
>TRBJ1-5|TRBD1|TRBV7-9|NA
CASSARGQGDGQPQHF
TGTGCCAGCAGCGCCCGCGGACAGGGGGACGGTCAGCCCCAGCATTTT
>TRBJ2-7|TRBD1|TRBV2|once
CASSPTGWEQYF
TGTGCCAGCAGCCCGACAGGGTGGGAGCAGTACTTC
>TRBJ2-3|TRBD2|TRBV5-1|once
CASKGVSGRFTDTQYF
TGCGCCAGCAAGGGTGTTAGCGGGAGGTTCACAGATACGCAGTATTTT
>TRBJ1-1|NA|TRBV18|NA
CASSPLSSTEAFF
TGTGCCAGCTCACCACTTAGCAGCACTGAAGCTTTCTTT
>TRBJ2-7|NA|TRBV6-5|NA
CATHIPQGTYEQYF
TGTGCCACCCATATACCCCAGGGTACCTACGAGCAGTACTTC
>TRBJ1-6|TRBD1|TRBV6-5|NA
CASSTDRGLNSPLHF
TGTGCCAGCAGTACCGACAGGGGGCTTAATTCACCCCTCCACTTT
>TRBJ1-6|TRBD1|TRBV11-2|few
CASSLLGQGSWGSPLHF
TGTGCCAGCAGCCTCCTTGGACAGGGTAGTTGGGGTTCACCCCTCCACTTT
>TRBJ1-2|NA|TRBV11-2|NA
CASSFSESFSF
TGTGCCAGCAGCTTCTCTGAGTCTTTCTCCTTC
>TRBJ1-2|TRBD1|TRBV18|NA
CASSPDRAHYGYTF
TGTGCCAGCTCGCCAGACAGGGCCCACTATGGCTACACCTTC